The 27 T cell receptor beta chains in this list originate from one sample, sequenced in a study of shared clonotypes between healthy human individuals. Libraries were prepared by immunoSEQ multiplex PCR; TCRdb keeps only in-frame clonotypes and omits some of them. Among roughly 1,100,000 clones listed, about 80% were seen once. Specimen: memory CD4+ T cells sorted from blood. The subset here: CD45RA-negative fraction. The source is a man in his late teens or twenties in good health.

A word on this clone: Within the sample, other DNA sequences also encode this same CDR3. The chain combines TRBV20-1 with TRBJ2-7; D gene ambiguous. Germline lookup yields CDR1 DFQATT and CDR2 SNEGSKA (reference sequence). V shed 2 bases and J shed 3 bases, with 2 bases lying between them. The CDR3 is made up of 10 amino acids. CDR3 sequence: CSARSYEQYF. The CDR3 DNA reads TGCAGTGCTAGAAGCTACGAGCAGTACTTC.

The chain has TRBV11-2 and TRBJ2-5; 10 bases align to TRBD1. The V and J ends lost 4 bases and 4 bases, in that order; junction bases with no gene match: 9. The CDR3 length is 16 residues. CDR1 is SGHAT, CDR2 FQNNGV, per germline. The DNA of the CDR3 is TGTGCCAGCAGCTCCCCCGCCGGGACAGGGGCAGAGACCCAGTACTTC. Amino acid sequence: CASSSPAGTGAETQYF.

This clone was recorded a few times. The gene calls are TRBV5-1 and TRBJ2-2; possible D gene TRBD1, 5 bases. Trimming took 0 bases from V and 4 from J, leaving 10 bases between them. Germline V gene data show CDR1 as SGHRS and CDR2 as YFSETQ. The CDR3 is 15 residues long. The CDR3 region has the DNA TGCGCCAGCAGCTTGGGACAGCCCATCACCGGGGAGCTGTTTTTT. Its protein is CASSLGQPITGELFF.

This clone was detected many times. V gene TRBV10-1 combines with J gene TRBJ2-7, with TRBD1 identical over 7 bases. Looked up from germline, CDR1 is WNHNN and CDR2 is SYGVQD (reference sequence). The V gene end was trimmed by 10 bases and the J gene end by 6 bases; junction bases not matched to a gene: 15. This CDR3 spans 14 amino acids. CDR3 DNA: TGCGCCACCTCAGCCGGGACAGTGGATAGCGAGCAGTACTTC. Its protein product is CATSAGTVDSEQYF.

V usage is TRBV7-2 and J usage is TRBJ1-3, with unresolved D. Germline CDR1 reads SGHTA; CDR2 reads FQGNSA. Trimming removed 3 bases at V and 0 bases at J, with 12 bases between. The CDR3 is 16 amino acids. CDR3 nucleotide sequence: TGTGCCAGCAGCTTTGGCCTGGCCCTCTCTGGAAACACCATATATTTT. Its translation is CASSFGLALSGNTIYF.

The chain has TRBV6-6 and TRBJ1-2; 8 bases are shared with TRBD1. Germline assignment: CDR1 MNHNY and CDR2 SVGAGI (reference sequence). J gave up 3 bases and V 6 bases, and 9 bases lay outside the gene matches. CDR3 length equals 15 residues. The CDR3: CASSRVTGADYGYTF. The DNA of the CDR3 is TGTGCCAGCAGCCGAGTGACAGGGGCTGACTATGGCTACACCTTC.

This chain connects TRBV5-1 to TRBJ2-7; D is possibly TRBD1 (5 bases). The V gene's germline CDR1 is SGHRS and CDR2 YFSETQ. The CDR3 is 12 residues long. Trimming removed 4 bases at V and 4 bases at J, with 9 bases between. The CDR3: CASSQDRYEQYF. In nucleotides, the CDR3 is TGCGCCAGCAGCCAAGACAGATACGAGCAGTACTTC.

V usage is TRBV11-2 and J usage is TRBJ2-3; 12 positions agree with TRBD2. Trimming removed 5 bases from V and 2 bases from J; junction bases left unmatched: 8. CDR3 length: 17 residues. The germline V gene has CDR1 SGHAT and CDR2 FQNNGV. CDR3 sequence reads: CASSATLAGGPTDTQYF. CDR3 in DNA: TGTGCCAGCAGCGCCACACTAGCGGGAGGCCCCACAGATACGCAGTATTTT.

This chain connects TRBV5-4 to TRBJ1-2, with TRBD1 matching over 8 bases. CDR3 size: 15 residues. V trimming: 3 bases; J trimming: 2 bases; junction bases outside the gene matches: 6. Germline V gene sequence: CDR1 SGHNT, CDR2 YYREEE (reference sequence). The CDR3 region is CASSSIGQGNYGYTF. In DNA, the CDR3 is TGTGCCAGCAGCTCGATCGGACAGGGAAACTATGGCTACACCTTC.

The V gene is TRBV5-1, the J gene TRBJ2-7; D uncertain. Trimming stripped 4 bases from V and 5 bases from J, with 16 bases between. This CDR3 has 14 residues. Germline CDR1 is SGHRS and CDR2 is YFSETQ. The CDR3 spells CASSRPQDGNEQYF. CDR3 DNA: TGCGCCAGCAGCCGACCTCAGGATGGGAACGAGCAGTACTTC.

The rearrangement joins TRBV5-4 to TRBJ2-6; 10 bases line up with TRBD2. This CDR3 is built from 17 residues. V was clipped by 0 bases and J by 0 bases; unmatched bases: 0. CDR1 is SGHNT and CDR2 is YYREEE in the germline V gene (reference sequence). CDR3 sequence: CASSLASGGSGANVLTF. The CDR3 coding sequence is TGTGCCAGCAGCTTGGCTAGCGGGGGCTCTGGGGCCAACGTCCTGACTTTC. Full variable domain (outside the CDR3, taken from reference TRBV5-4 and TRBJ2-6): ETGVTQSPTHLIKTRGQQVTLRCSSQSGHNTVSWYQQALGQGPQFIFQYYREEENGRGNFPPRFSGLQFPNYSSELNVNALELDDSALYLCASSLASGGSGANVLTFGAGSRLTVL.

This chain uses TRBV21-1 with TRBJ2-7; TRBD2, as called in the table, went unchecked against the DNA. TRBV21-1 is labeled a pseudogene. This CDR3 region has 18 residues. CDR3: CASSKEPPLLAAPYEQYF. CDR3 coding DNA: TGTGCCAGCAGCAAAGAACCTCCACTACTAGCGGCACCGTACGAGCAGTACTTC.

The chain joins TRBV5-1 to TRBJ2-3, with 8 bases aligning to TRBD2. With 0 bases clipped from V and 2 bases from J, the junction kept 5 bases outside the gene matches. The germline CDR1 and CDR2 sequences are SGHRS and YFSETQ. This CDR3 contains 16 residues. DNA for the CDR3: TGCGCCAGCAGCTTGGAAGCGGGGGCCGCCACAGATACGCAGTATTTT. This translates into CASSLEAGAATDTQYF.

The sample holds many counts of this clone. The sample holds other DNA sequences that translate to the same CDR3. V and J are TRBV7-2 and TRBJ2-7; D call uncertain. V gave up 5 bases and J gave up 2 bases, with 10 bases separating them. In germline, CDR1 is SGHTA, CDR2 FQGNSA. The CDR3 totals 13 residues. The chain's CDR3 is CASSNMGPYEQYF. CDR3 DNA sequence: TGTGCCAGCAGCAACATGGGCCCCTACGAGCAGTACTTC.

This chain joins TRBV23-1 and TRBJ1-6, with D possibly TRBD1 on 6 matching bases. TRBV23-1 is labeled an ORF, and its function is uncertain. This CDR3 has 18 residues. V was cut by 0 bases and J by 0 bases, with 12 bases left in between. CDR3 amino acids: CASSQSGTLSSYNSPLHF. The CDR3 nucleotides are TGCGCCAGCAGTCAATCCGGGACATTGAGCTCCTATAATTCACCCCTCCACTTT.

The rearrangement joins TRBV11-1 to TRBJ2-3; 13 bases map to TRBD2. The germline V gene has CDR1 SGHAT and CDR2 FQDESV (reference sequence). There are 17 residues in the CDR3. Losses at the gene ends were 3 bases for V and 0 bases for J; bases not matched to a gene: 3. The CDR3 DNA reads TGTGCCAGCAGCTTGGGACTAGCGGGATCTAGCACAGATACGCAGTATTTT. Translating it yields CASSLGLAGSSTDTQYF.

The CDR3 nucleotides are TGTGCCAGCAAGGTAGCGGGGGATACAAATACGCAGTATTTT. This codes for CASKVAGDTNTQYF. The V call is TRBV6-1, the J call TRBJ2-3, with 9 bases lining up with TRBD2. Germline V gene lookup returns CDR1 MNHNS and CDR2 SASEGT. V trimming: 7 bases; J trimming: 7 bases; junction bases outside the gene matches: 9. There are 14 residues in the CDR3.

This chain uses TRBV2 with TRBJ2-7, with 9 bases identical to TRBD1. Germline CDR1 is SNHLY and CDR2 is FYNNEI. Trimming at V came to 4 bases and at J to 5 bases, leaving 0 bases not matched to a gene. The CDR3 sequence is 12 residues long. The DNA for the CDR3 is TGTGCCAGCAGTGGGGACAGGGACGAGCAGTACTTC. Translated, it gives CASSGDRDEQYF.

The gene calls are TRBV7-3 and TRBJ2-3, with 14 positions matching TRBD2. CDR1 and CDR2 from the germline V gene are SGHTA and FQGTGA. Trimming cost V 5 bases and J 5 bases; bases outside gene matches: 6. The CDR3 is 16 amino acids. The CDR3 DNA reads as TGTGCCAGCAGCCCGGGACTAGCGGGGGTGCAAGATACGCAGTATTTT. Translating it yields CASSPGLAGVQDTQYF.

As DNA, the CDR3 is TGTGCCAGCTCACCAATCAGGGGCCACGAGCAGTACTTC. This encodes CASSPIRGHEQYF. The chain combines TRBV18 with TRBJ2-7; tentative D call: TRBD1 (6 bases). This CDR3 is 13 amino acids long. Trimming pared 2 bases from V and 5 bases from J, leaving 10 bases between. Looked up from germline, CDR1 is KGHSH and CDR2 is LQKENI. The full variable domain, its missing parts supplied by reference TRBV18 and TRBJ2-7, is NAGVMQNPRHLVRRRGQEARLRCSPMKGHSHVYWYRQLPEEGLKFMVYLQKENIIDESGMPKERFSAEFPKEGPSILRIQQVVRGDSAAYFCASSPIRGHEQYFGPGTRLTVT.

V is TRBV11-2 and J is TRBJ1-2; D gene ambiguous. Germline values: CDR1 SGHAT, CDR2 FQNNGV. This CDR3 comprises 12 residues. V was cut by 1 base and J by 4 bases, with 4 bases left in between. This chain's CDR3 is CASSLGSYGYTF. CDR3 nucleotides: TGTGCCAGCAGCTTAGGGAGCTATGGCTACACCTTC.

V usage is TRBV6-1 and J usage is TRBJ1-5, with no clear D. The CDR3 covers 14 residues. The germline CDR1 and CDR2 sequences are MNHNS and SASEGT. Trimming removed 2 bases from V and 0 bases from J, with 5 bases in between. CDR3 sequence: CASSEYHSNQPQHF. CDR3 nucleotide sequence: TGTGCCAGCAGTGAATACCATAGCAATCAGCCCCAGCATTTT.

This clone was observed a few times. The chain recombines TRBV10-2 with TRBJ1-2; D is uncertain. This CDR3 contains 12 residues. Germline-derived CDR1 and CDR2 are WSHSY and SAAADI. V was trimmed by 6 bases and J by 6 bases, leaving 11 bases between them. The CDR3 protein is CASSQARDGYTF. The CDR3 region has the DNA TGCGCCAGCAGCCAAGCCCGTGATGGCTACACCTTC.

This clone occurred once. The chain has TRBV4-3 and TRBJ2-1; TRBD2 agrees at 7 bases. The CDR3 covers 16 residues. Trimming took 4 bases from V and 0 from J; bases not matched to a gene: 6. Per the germline V gene, CDR1 is LGHNA and CDR2 is YSLEER. In nucleotides, the CDR3 is TGCGCCAGCAGCCTCCTCCCTAGCGGCTCCTACAATGAGCAGTTCTTC. Its translation: CASSLLPSGSYNEQFF.

The V and J genes are TRBV30 and TRBJ2-7, with 9 bases identical to TRBD1. Losses at the gene ends were 2 bases for V and 3 bases for J; bases not matched to a gene: 5. Germline V gives CDR1 GTSNPN, CDR2 SVGIG (reference sequence). CDR3 length: 14 residues. The CDR3 nucleotides are TGTGCCTGGAGTCCCGAGACAGGGGGCTACGAGCAGTACTTC. It is translated as CAWSPETGGYEQYF. The full variable domain, rest sourced from reference TRBV30 and TRBJ2-7, is SQTIHQWPATLVQPVGSPLSLECTVEGTSNPNLYWYRQAAGRGLQLLFYSVGIGQISSEVPQNLSASRPQDRQFILSSKKLLLSDSGFYLCAWSPETGGYEQYFGPGTRLTVT.

The gene calls are TRBV4-1 and TRBJ2-5; 12 positions match TRBD1. CDR1 MGHRA and CDR2 YSYEKL come from the germline V gene. The J segment lost 4 bases and the V segment lost 2 bases, leaving 14 bases of the junction unmatched. CDR3 size: 19 residues. The CDR3 reads CASSQMSGTGGFGRETQYF. The CDR3 DNA reads TGCGCCAGCAGCCAAATGTCCGGGACAGGGGGCTTCGGGAGAGAGACCCAGTACTTC.

This sequence joins TRBV11-2 and TRBJ2-6, with TRBD1 identical over 7 bases. Trimming cost V 4 bases and J 1 base; bases outside gene matches: 13. The germline V gene has CDR1 SGHAT and CDR2 FQNNGV. The CDR3 runs 19 residues. The CDR3 sequence: CASSSFPGGMSSGANVLTF. The CDR3, as DNA: TGTGCCAGCAGCTCTTTTCCAGGGGGAATGAGTTCTGGGGCCAACGTCCTGACTTTC.